These 20 T cell receptor beta chains came from one sample sequenced in a study of blood T cell repertoires in COVID-19. Clones were sequenced by immunoSEQ multiplex PCR, and TCRdb holds only the in-frame ones, with some missing. The table shows roughly 60,000 clones, with around 87% occurring only once. The sequenced sample was peripheral blood. The receptors stem from a human donor with acute or convalescent COVID-19. The donor label of this sample is uncertain.

V usage is TRBV11-2 and J usage is TRBJ2-3, with D possibly matching TRBD1 (6 bases). This CDR3 spans 15 amino acids. With 1 base removed from V and 0 bases from J, the gap between germline ends came to 8 bases. The germline gives CDR1 SGHAT, CDR2 FQNNGV. The CDR3 nucleotides are TGTGCCAGCAGCTTAGTAGGGACAAGCACAGATACGCAGTATTTT. Its translation is CASSLVGTSTDTQYF.

This clone appeared a single time. The V and J genes are TRBV2 and TRBJ1-5; D gene ambiguous. This CDR3 has 14 amino acids. Germline assignment: CDR1 SNHLY and CDR2 FYNNEI. V dropped 8 bases and J dropped 3 bases, with 14 bases sitting between them. The CDR3, as DNA: TGTGCCAGCTCCGGGGTGGCTGACAATCAGCCCCAGCATTTT. Its translation: CASSGVADNQPQHF.

The rearrangement uses TRBV30 and TRBJ1-1; 9 nucleotides align to TRBD1. With V trimmed by 1 base and J by 5 bases, 2 bases remained unmatched. Germline V gives CDR1 GTSNPN, CDR2 SVGIG (reference sequence). CDR3 length: 13 amino acids. CDR3 in amino acids: CAWSGDRGTEAFF. The CDR3, as DNA: TGTGCCTGGAGTGGAGACAGGGGGACTGAAGCTTTCTTT.

The V call is TRBV28, the J call TRBJ1-2; the match to TRBD1 covers 7 bases. With V trimmed by 5 bases and J by 8 bases, 2 bases remained unmatched. Germline V gene sequence: CDR1 MDHEN, CDR2 SYDVKM. CDR3 length: 11 residues. The DNA of the CDR3 is TGTGCCAGCAGTAGGGGGCTCGGCTACACCTTC. Protein sequence: CASSRGLGYTF.

The V and J genes are TRBV30 and TRBJ2-1; 7 bases match TRBD1. Germline trimming cut 1 base from V and 8 bases from J; bases unmatched to any gene: 2. This CDR3 is 12 amino acids long. The germline V gene encodes CDR1 GTSNPN and CDR2 SVGIG (reference sequence). This CDR3 reads CAWSGDRDEQFF. DNA for the CDR3: TGTGCCTGGAGTGGTGACAGGGATGAGCAGTTCTTC.

The chain has TRBV5-5 and TRBJ2-7; TRBD1 is a possible D gene (7 bases). Germline lookup yields CDR1 SGHKS and CDR2 YYEKEE (reference sequence). There are 14 residues in the CDR3. Trimming took 4 bases from V and 1 from J, leaving 12 bases between them. CDR3 protein: CASSRRDRSYEQYV. DNA of the CDR3: TGTGCCAGCAGCAGGAGGGACAGATCCTACGAGCAGTACGTC.

This clone was observed a few times. The chain couples TRBV19 to TRBJ1-1; D unclear. V was trimmed by 9 bases and J by 5 bases, leaving 10 bases between them. Germline CDR1 LNHDA, CDR2 SQIVND (reference sequence). The CDR3 loop spans 11 amino acids. CDR3 loop: CASNDETEAFF. Written as DNA, the CDR3 is TGTGCCAGCAATGATGAGACTGAAGCTTTCTTT.

The rearrangement links TRBV5-4 to TRBJ1-1, with 8 bases lining up with TRBD1. J gave up 10 bases and V 0 bases, and 8 bases lay outside the gene matches. This CDR3 is built from 14 residues. CDR1 is SGHNT, CDR2 YYREEE, per germline (reference sequence). The CDR3 sequence is CASSLDPGGDLAFF. CDR3 bases: TGTGCCAGCAGCTTGGACCCAGGGGGCGATTTAGCTTTCTTT. Drawing the rest from reference TRBV5-4 and TRBJ1-1, the complete variable domain is ETGVTQSPTHLIKTRGQQVTLRCSSQSGHNTVSWYQQALGQGPQFIFQYYREEENGRGNFPPRFSGLQFPNYSSELNVNALELDDSALYLCASSLDPGGDLAFFGQGTRLTVV.

This chain connects TRBV6-6 to TRBJ2-5; the match to TRBD1 covers 9 bases. Germline V gives CDR1 MNHNY, CDR2 SVGAGI (reference sequence). The CDR3 runs 15 residues. V shed 2 bases and J 5 bases; nucleotides not matched to a gene: 6. In nucleotides, the CDR3 is TGTGCCAGCAGTTACCCCAGGACAGGGGAGGAGACCCAGTACTTC. Translated, it gives CASSYPRTGEETQYF.

V is TRBV6-4 and J is TRBJ1-6, with 8 bases identical to TRBD1. The CDR3 consists of 14 residues. V trimming: 0 bases; J trimming: 11 bases; junction bases outside the gene matches: 3. Germline CDR1 and CDR2: MRHNA and SNTAGT. The CDR3 sequence is CASSDSWTGTPLHF. The DNA of the CDR3 is TGTGCCAGCAGTGACTCGTGGACAGGGACACCCCTCCACTTT.

This sequence joins TRBV6-7 and TRBJ2-2; 9 bases agree with TRBD2. TRBV6-7 is treated as an ORF (open reading frame) with a function not yet certain. This CDR3 is built from 22 residues. The J segment lost 0 bases and the V segment lost 2 bases, leaving 19 bases of the junction unmatched. The CDR3 reads CASSYPLNCAELAGPNTGELFF. CDR3 nucleotides: TGTGCCAGCAGTTACCCCCTAAACTGCGCGGAACTAGCGGGCCCGAACACCGGGGAGCTGTTTTTT.

CDR3 DNA: TGCGCCAGCAGGACTGATGGCGGGGGGACGGGGACCGGGGAGCTGTTTTTT. Translation gives CASRTDGGGTGTGELFF. The rearrangement uses TRBV5-1 and TRBJ2-2; 8 bases line up with TRBD2. The CDR3 totals 17 residues. V gave up 5 bases and J gave up 5 bases; unmatched junction bases: 14. From germline, CDR1 is SGHRS and CDR2 YFSETQ.

J is TRBJ1-6 and V is TRBV7-2, with 7 bases aligning to TRBD1. The CDR3 consists of 15 residues. V gave up 5 bases and J gave up 10 bases; unmatched junction bases: 11. The germline V gene encodes CDR1 SGHTA and CDR2 FQGNSA. The CDR3 DNA follows: TGTGCCAGCAGCCGGACAGGCACTGAGCAGTCACCCCTCCACTTT. Its protein product is CASSRTGTEQSPLHF.

The chain links TRBV28 to TRBJ2-7; 12 bases map to TRBD1. Germline assignment: CDR1 MDHEN and CDR2 SYDVKM. The CDR3 consists of 15 residues. The J segment lost 5 bases and the V segment lost 3 bases, leaving 5 bases of the junction unmatched. CDR3: CASSFGDRGRHEQYF. The CDR3, as DNA: TGTGCCAGCAGTTTTGGGGACAGGGGGCGGCACGAGCAGTACTTC. The full variable domain, in which reference TRBV28 and TRBJ2-7 provide the parts outside the CDR3, is DVKVTQSSRYLVKRTGEKVFLECVQDMDHENMFWYRQDPGLGLRLIYFSYDVKMKEKGDIPEGYSVSREKKERFSLILESASTNQTSMYLCASSFGDRGRHEQYFGPGTRLTVT.

The chain couples TRBV24-1 to TRBJ2-2, with no clear D. This CDR3 is 15 amino acids long. Germline lookup yields CDR1 KGHDR and CDR2 SFDVKD. V was pared by 3 bases and J by 4 bases, with 11 bases between. The CDR3 coding sequence is TGTGCCACCAGTGATCCGCGGAGACCCACCGGGGAGCTGTTTTTT. Translating gives CATSDPRRPTGELFF.

The rearrangement uses TRBV5-8 and TRBJ2-7, with D perhaps TRBD1 (6 bases). The V end was cut by 2 bases, the J end by 8 bases, with 11 bases between. Germline V CDR1 and CDR2: SGHTS, YDEGEE. The CDR3 spans 12 residues. The CDR3 region has the DNA TGTGCCAGCAGCTTCAGGGGCGCGAAGCAGTACTTC. Protein: CASSFRGAKQYF. Variable domain in full (rest from reference TRBV5-8 and TRBJ2-7): EAGVTQSPTHLIKTRGQQATLRCSPISGHTSVYWYQQALGLGLQFLLWYDEGEERNRGNFPPRFSGRQFPNYSSELNVNALELEDSALYLCASSFRGAKQYFGPGTRLTVT.

This clone was recorded a few times. V is TRBV5-6 and J is TRBJ1-3, with a tentative D call TRBD1 (6 bases). The V and J ends lost 0 bases and 0 bases respectively, with 10 bases between them. The CDR3 sequence is 16 residues long. Per germline, CDR1 SGHDT and CDR2 YYEEEE. CDR3 region: CASSLVGANSGNTIYF. The CDR3 DNA is TGTGCCAGCAGCTTGGTGGGGGCTAACTCTGGAAACACCATATATTTT.

The chain uses TRBV19 and TRBJ2-5; the D is unclear. V was pared by 5 bases and J by 5 bases, with 12 bases between. Germline CDR1 is LNHDA and CDR2 is SQIVND (reference sequence). CDR3 length equals 13 residues. Here the CDR3 DNA reads TGTGCCAGTAGTTCGCATCCTGCGGAGACCCAGTACTTC. It codes for CASSSHPAETQYF.

The J gene is TRBJ1-4, the V gene TRBV30; D call uncertain. CDR1 GTSNPN and CDR2 SVGIG come from the germline V gene (reference sequence). Trimming stripped 7 bases from V and 7 bases from J, with 13 bases between. This CDR3 region has 12 residues. The CDR3 loop reads CAYRGESEKLFF. As DNA, the CDR3 is TGTGCCTACCGGGGAGAATCTGAAAAACTGTTTTTT.

The chain carries TRBV5-1 and TRBJ1-4, with 7 bases that match TRBD1. The CDR3 spans 14 residues. V was clipped by 6 bases and J by 6 bases; unmatched bases: 8. The germline gives CDR1 SGHRS, CDR2 YFSETQ. CDR3 amino acids: CASNPGTVDEKLFF. Here the CDR3 DNA reads TGCGCCAGCAACCCCGGGACAGTCGATGAAAAACTGTTTTTT. Full variable domain (rest looked up from reference TRBV5-1 and TRBJ1-4): KAGVTQTPRYLIKTRGQQVTLSCSPISGHRSVSWYQQTPGQGLQFLFEYFSETQRNKGNFPGRFSGRQFSNSRSEMNVSTLELGDSALYLCASNPGTVDEKLFFGSGTQLSVL.